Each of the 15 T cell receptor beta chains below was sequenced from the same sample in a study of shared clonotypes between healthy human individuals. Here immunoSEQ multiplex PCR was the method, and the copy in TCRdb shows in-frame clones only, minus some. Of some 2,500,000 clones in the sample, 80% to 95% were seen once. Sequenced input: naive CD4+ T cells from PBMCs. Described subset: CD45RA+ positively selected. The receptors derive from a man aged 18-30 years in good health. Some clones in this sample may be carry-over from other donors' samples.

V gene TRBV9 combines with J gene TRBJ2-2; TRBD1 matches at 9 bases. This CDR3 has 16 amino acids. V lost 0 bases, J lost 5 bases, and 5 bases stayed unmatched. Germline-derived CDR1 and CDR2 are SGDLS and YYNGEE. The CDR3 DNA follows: TGTGCCAGCAGCGTAGAACAGGGGGCGCGAACCGGGGAGCTGTTTTTT. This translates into CASSVEQGARTGELFF.

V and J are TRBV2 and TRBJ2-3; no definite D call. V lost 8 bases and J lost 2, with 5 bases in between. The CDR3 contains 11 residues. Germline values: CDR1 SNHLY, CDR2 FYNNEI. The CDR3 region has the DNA TGTGCCAGCGTCATCACAGATACGCAGTATTTT. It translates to CASVITDTQYF.

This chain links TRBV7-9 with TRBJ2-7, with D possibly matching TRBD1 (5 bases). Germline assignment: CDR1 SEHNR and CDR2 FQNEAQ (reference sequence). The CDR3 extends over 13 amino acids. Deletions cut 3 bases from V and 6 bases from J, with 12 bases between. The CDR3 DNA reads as TGTGCCAGCAGCTTCTCAGGGCCGGGCGAGCAGTACTTC. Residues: CASSFSGPGEQYF.

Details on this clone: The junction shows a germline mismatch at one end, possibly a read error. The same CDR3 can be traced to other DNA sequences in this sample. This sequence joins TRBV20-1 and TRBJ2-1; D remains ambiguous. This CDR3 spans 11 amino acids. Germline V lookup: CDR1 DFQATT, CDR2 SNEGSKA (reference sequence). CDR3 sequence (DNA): TGCAGTGCTCGAGATCTGGGTGAGCAGTTCTTC. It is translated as CSARDLGEQFF.

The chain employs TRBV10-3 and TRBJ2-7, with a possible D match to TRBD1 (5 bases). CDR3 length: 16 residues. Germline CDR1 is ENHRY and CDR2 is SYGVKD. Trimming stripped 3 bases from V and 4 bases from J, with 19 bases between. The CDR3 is CAISDPRQGDSYEQYF. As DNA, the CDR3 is TGTGCCATCAGTGATCCACGTCAGGGCGACTCGTACGAGCAGTACTTC.

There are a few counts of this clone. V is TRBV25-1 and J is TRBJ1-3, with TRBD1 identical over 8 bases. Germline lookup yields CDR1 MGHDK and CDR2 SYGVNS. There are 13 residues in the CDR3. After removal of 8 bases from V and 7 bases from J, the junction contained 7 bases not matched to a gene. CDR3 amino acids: CASARQGSNTIYF. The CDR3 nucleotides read TGTGCCAGCGCGAGACAGGGGAGCAACACCATATATTTT. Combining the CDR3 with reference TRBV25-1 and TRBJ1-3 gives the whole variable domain EADIYQTPRYLVIGTGKKITLECSQTMGHDKMYWYQQDPGMELHLIHYSYGVNSTEKGDLSSESTVSRIRTEHFPLTLESARPSHTSQYLCASARQGSNTIYFGEGSWLTVV.

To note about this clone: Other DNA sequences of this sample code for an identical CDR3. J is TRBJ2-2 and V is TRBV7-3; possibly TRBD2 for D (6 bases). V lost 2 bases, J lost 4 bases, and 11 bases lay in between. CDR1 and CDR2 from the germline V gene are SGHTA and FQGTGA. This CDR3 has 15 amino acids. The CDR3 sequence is CASSLPGAGTGELFF. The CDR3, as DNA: TGTGCCAGCAGCTTACCGGGAGCGGGCACCGGGGAGCTGTTTTTT.

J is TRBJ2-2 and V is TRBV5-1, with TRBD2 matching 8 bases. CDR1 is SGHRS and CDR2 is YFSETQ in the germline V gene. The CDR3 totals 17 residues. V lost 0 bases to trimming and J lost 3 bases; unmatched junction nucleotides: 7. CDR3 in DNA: TGCGCCAGCAGCTTGGTAGTATGGCGGGAGGACACCGGGGAGCTGTTTTTT. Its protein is CASSLVVWREDTGELFF.

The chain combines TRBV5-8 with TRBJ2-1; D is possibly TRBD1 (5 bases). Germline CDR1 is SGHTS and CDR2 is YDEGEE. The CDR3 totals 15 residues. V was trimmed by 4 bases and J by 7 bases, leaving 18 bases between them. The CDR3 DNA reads TGTGCCAGCAGCCAGGGTGCAGACGTTGGGAATGAGCAGTTCTTC. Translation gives CASSQGADVGNEQFF.

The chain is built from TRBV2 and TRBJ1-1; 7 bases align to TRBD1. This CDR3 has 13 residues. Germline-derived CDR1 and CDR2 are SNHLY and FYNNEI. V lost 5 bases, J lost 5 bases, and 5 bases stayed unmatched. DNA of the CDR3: TGTGCCAGCAGTTTTACAGGGGTTACTGAAGCTTTCTTT. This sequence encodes CASSFTGVTEAFF. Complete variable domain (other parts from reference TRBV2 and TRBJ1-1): EPEVTQTPSHQVTQMGQEVILRCVPISNHLYFYWYRQILGQKVEFLVSFYNNEISEKSEIFDDQFSVERPDGSNFTLKIRSTKLEDSAMYFCASSFTGVTEAFFGQGTRLTVV.

CDR3 DNA: TGTGCCAGCAGTTACTCGACTAGGACCGGGGTTGGGGCTTTCTTT. It encodes CASSYSTRTGVGAFF. The J gene is TRBJ1-1, the V gene TRBV6-7; D call uncertain. Being an ORF, TRBV6-7 has a function that is uncertain. The CDR3 is 15 residues long. V lost 0 bases to trimming and J lost 11 bases, with 19 bases between them.

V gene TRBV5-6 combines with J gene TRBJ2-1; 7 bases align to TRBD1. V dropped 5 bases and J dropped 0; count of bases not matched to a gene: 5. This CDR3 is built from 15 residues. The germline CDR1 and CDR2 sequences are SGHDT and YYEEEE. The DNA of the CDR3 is TGTGCCAGCAGGGAAGGGGGCCGCTCCTACAATGAGCAGTTCTTC. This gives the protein CASREGGRSYNEQFF.

The CDR3 DNA follows: TGTGCCAGTAGTGCCAATACAGGGAAGCGGAGTGAAAAACTGTTTTTT. Encoded protein: CASSANTGKRSEKLFF. The rearrangement uses TRBV19 and TRBJ1-4, with D perhaps matching TRBD1 (6 bases). Germline CDR1 LNHDA, CDR2 SQIVND (reference sequence). Trimming shortened V by 5 bases and J by 7 bases, and 20 bases separated the two germline ends. The CDR3 covers 16 residues.

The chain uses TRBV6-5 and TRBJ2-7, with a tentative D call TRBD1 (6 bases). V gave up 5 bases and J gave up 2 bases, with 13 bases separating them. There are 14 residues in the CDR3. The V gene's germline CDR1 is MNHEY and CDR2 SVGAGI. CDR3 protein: CASSRTRGTYEQYF. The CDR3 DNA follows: TGTGCCAGCAGTCGGACCAGGGGCACCTACGAGCAGTACTTC.

In nucleotides, the CDR3 is TGTGCCAGCAGCTTCCCAGGGGGACCCACCGGGGAGCTGTTTTTT. It translates to CASSFPGGPTGELFF. The chain joins TRBV5-4 to TRBJ2-2, with 7 bases aligning to TRBD1. The V gene end was trimmed by 2 bases and the J gene end by 4 bases; junction bases not matched to a gene: 5. This CDR3 region has 15 residues. Looked up from germline, CDR1 is SGHNT and CDR2 is YYREEE (reference sequence).